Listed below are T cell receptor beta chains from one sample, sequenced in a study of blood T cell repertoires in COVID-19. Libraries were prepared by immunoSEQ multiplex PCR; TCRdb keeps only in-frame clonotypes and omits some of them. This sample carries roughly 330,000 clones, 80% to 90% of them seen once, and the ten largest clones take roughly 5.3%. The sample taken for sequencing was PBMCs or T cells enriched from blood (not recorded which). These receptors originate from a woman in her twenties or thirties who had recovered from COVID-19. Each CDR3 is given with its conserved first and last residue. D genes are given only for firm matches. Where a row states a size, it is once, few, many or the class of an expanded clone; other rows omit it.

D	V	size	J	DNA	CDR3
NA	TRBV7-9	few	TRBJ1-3	TGTGCCAGCAGCCCCCGCCAGGGGAAAAACACCATATATTTT	CASSPRQGKNTIYF
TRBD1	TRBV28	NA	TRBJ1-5	TGTGCCAGCAGTTTGTGGACAGGTCGTAGCAATCAGCCCCAGCATTTT	CASSLWTGRSNQPQHF
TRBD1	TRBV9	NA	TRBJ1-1	TGTGCCAGCAGCGTAGGGGGGGACAGAAGGGAAGCTTTCTTT	CASSVGGDRREAFF
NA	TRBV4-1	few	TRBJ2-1	TGCGCCAGCAGCGCGGACTCGCAGAGATACAATGAGCAGTTCTTC	CASSADSQRYNEQFF
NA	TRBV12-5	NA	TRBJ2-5	TGTGCTAGTGGTTTGTCACCGCCGGGCCCGGGATCCAGCGAGGAGACCCAGTACTTC	CASGLSPPGPGSSEETQYF
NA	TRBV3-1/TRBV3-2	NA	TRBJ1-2	TGTGCCAGCAGCCAAGATCCTGACTTATATGGCTACACCTTC	CASSQDPDLYGYTF
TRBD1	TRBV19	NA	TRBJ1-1	TGTGCCAGTAGTATAGGAGGGGGCTTTACTGAAGCTTTCTTT	CASSIGGGFTEAFF
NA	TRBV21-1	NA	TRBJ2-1	TGTGCCAGCAGAGACCGGGACAGCCACAATGAGCAGTTCTTC	CASRDRDSHNEQFF
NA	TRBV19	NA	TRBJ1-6	TGTGCCAGTAGTATTATTAAGGGGTTGCAATCACCCCTCCACTTT	CASSIIKGLQSPLHF
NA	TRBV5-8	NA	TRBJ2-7	TGTGCCAGCCGTCGTAAGGGGACATTCTACGAGCAGTACTTC	CASRRKGTFYEQYF
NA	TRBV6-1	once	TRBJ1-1	TGTGCCAGCAGTGAAGCGGGGGGGGGCATAAGGGCTTTCTTT	CASSEAGGGIRAFF
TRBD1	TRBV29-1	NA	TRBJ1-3	TGCAGCGTGGACCGGACAGGGCAGGGAAACACCATATATTTT	CSVDRTGQGNTIYF
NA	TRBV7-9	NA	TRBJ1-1	TGTGCCAGCAGCTTAGGCGGGGGTAGGAACACTGAAGCTTTCTTT	CASSLGGGRNTEAFF
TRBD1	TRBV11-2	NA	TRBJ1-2	TGTGCCAGCAGCCCCAGGAGGGGGCGCAGCTTGAGTGGCTACACCTTC	CASSPRRGRSLSGYTF
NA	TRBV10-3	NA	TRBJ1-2	TGTGCCATCAGTGGAGGTACAGGGAATTTCTATGGCTACACCTTC	CAISGGTGNFYGYTF
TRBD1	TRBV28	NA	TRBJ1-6	TGTGCCAGCAGTTCTGGGGGGACAGGGGCCCACTTT	CASSSGGTGAHF
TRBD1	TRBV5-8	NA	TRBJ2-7	TGTGCCAGCAGCTACGGACAGGATCGTGAGCAGTACTTC	CASSYGQDREQYF
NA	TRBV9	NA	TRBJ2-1	TGTGCCAGCAGCGTAGAGGGGGAGGGCCTATACAATGAGCAGTTCTTC	CASSVEGEGLYNEQFF
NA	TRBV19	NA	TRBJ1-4	TGTGCCAGTAACATACCCGGGACTGGGGATGAAAAACTGTTTTTT	CASNIPGTGDEKLFF
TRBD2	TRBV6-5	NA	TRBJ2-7	TGTGCCAGCGGGTTCGGGGGGGCCATATACGAGCAGTACTTC	CASGFGGAIYEQYF
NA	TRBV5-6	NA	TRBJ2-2	TGTGCCAGCAGCTTGGGGGCGGGGACCGGGGAGCTGTTTTTT	CASSLGAGTGELFF
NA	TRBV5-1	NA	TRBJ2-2	TGCGCCAGCAGCTTACGGGGAGAGGGGGCCGGGGAGCTGTTTTTT	CASSLRGEGAGELFF
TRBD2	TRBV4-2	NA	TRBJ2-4	TGTGCCAGCAGCCAAGCGGGACTAGGAAACATTCAGTACTTC	CASSQAGLGNIQYF
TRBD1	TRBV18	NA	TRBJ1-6	TGTGCCAGCTCACCGGGACAGGGGGCTATTTCACCCCTCCACTTT	CASSPGQGAISPLHF
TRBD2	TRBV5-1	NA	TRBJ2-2	TGCGCCAGCAGCTACTTCAGCGGGGGGGCCAACGGGGAGCTGTTTTTT	CASSYFSGGANGELFF
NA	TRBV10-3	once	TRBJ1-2	TGTGCCATCAGGACTCCACAGGGATCTAACTATGGCTACACCTTC	CAIRTPQGSNYGYTF
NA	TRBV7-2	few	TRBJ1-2	TGTGCCAGCAGCTTAGGACAGATTCCCTATGGCTACACCTTC	CASSLGQIPYGYTF
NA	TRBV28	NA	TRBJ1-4	TGTGCCAGCAGTTTTATTGGAGGCTTCCGGGGTGGTAATGAAAAACTGTTTTTT	CASSFIGGFRGGNEKLFF
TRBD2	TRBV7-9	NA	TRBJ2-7	TGTGCCAGCAGCTCCATGGGAGCGGGGGGGCGTGAGCAGTACTTC	CASSSMGAGGREQYF
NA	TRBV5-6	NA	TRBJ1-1	TGTGCCAGCAGCCTGGGGGGAGGGGTCAACACTGAAGCTTTCTTT	CASSLGGGVNTEAFF
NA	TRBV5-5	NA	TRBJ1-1	TGTGCCAGCAGCAACATCCGGGACGGGGGTTTCAGTGCTTTCTTT	CASSNIRDGGFSAFF
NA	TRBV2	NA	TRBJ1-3	TGTGCCAGCAGTGAAGGCGGTAGGTCTGGAAACACCATATATTTT	CASSEGGRSGNTIYF
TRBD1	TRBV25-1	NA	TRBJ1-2	TGTGCCAGCAGTGGGGGACAGCTCTATGGCTACACCTTC	CASSGGQLYGYTF
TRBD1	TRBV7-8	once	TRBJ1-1	TGTGCCAGCAGCTCCCCCGGGACAGGGAATGAAGCTTTCTTT	CASSSPGTGNEAFF
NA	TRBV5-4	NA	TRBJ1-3	TGTGCCAGCAGCTTGGGTCCAGGGTACTCTGGAAACACCATATATTTT	CASSLGPGYSGNTIYF
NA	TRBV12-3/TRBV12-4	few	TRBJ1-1	TGTGCCAGCAGTCTTACGGTCAGGGATGAAGCTTTCTTT	CASSLTVRDEAFF
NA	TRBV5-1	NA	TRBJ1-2	TGCGCCACCGGGGAAGGAGCCCCTAACTATGGCTACACCTTC	CATGEGAPNYGYTF
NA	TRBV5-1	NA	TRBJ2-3	TGCGCCAGCAGCTTTGAGTTGCCAGATACGCAGTATTTT	CASSFELPDTQYF
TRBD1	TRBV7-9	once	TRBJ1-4	TGTGCCAGCAGCTTAGGGAGGGGGCAAACTAATGAAAAACTGTTTTTT	CASSLGRGQTNEKLFF
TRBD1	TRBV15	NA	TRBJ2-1	TGTGCCACCAGCAGAGATAGGACAGGTTCCAATGAGCAGTTCTTC	CATSRDRTGSNEQFF
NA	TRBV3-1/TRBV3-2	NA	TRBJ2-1	TGTGCCAGCAGCCAAGGTTCCAGGGGCAATGAGCAGTTCTTC	CASSQGSRGNEQFF
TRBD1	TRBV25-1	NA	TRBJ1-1	TGTGCCAGCAGCGCGACAGGGACAGTAGGAGCTTTCTTT	CASSATGTVGAFF
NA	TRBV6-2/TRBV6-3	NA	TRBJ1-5	TGTGCCAGCAGTTACGGCCGAGGAAGTAGTCAGCCCCAGCATTTT	CASSYGRGSSQPQHF
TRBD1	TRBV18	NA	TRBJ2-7	TGTGCCAGCTCATCCTCAGGGGGCAATTACGAGCAGTACTTC	CASSSSGGNYEQYF